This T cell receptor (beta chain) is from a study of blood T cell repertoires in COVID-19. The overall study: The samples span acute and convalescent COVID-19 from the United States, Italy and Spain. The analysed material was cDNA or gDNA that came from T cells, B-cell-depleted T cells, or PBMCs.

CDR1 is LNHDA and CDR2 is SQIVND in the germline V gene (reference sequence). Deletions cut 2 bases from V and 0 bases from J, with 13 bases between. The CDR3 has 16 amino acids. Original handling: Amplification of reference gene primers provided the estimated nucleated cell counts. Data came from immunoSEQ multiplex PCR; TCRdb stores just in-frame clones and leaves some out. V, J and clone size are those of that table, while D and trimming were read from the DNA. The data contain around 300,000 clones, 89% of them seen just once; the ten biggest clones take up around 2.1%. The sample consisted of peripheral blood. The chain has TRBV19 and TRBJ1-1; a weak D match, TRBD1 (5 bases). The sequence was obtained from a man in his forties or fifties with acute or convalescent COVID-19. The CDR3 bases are TGTGCCAGTAGTATACGTCCAGGGCACATGAACACTGAAGCTTTCTTT. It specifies CASSIRPGHMNTEAFF.